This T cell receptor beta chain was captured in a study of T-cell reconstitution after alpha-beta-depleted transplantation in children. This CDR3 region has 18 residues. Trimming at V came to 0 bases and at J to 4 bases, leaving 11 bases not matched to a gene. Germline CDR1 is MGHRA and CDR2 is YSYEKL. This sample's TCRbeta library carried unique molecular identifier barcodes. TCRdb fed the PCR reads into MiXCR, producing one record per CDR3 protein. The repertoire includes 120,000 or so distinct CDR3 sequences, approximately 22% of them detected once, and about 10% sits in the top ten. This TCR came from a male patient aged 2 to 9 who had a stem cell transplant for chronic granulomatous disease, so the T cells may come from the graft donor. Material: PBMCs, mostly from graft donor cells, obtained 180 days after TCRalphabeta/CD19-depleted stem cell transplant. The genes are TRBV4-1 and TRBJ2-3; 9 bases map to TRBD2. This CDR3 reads CASSQEGRGGGASDTQYF. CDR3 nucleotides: TGCGCCAGCAGCCAAGAGGGACGCGGGGGGGGCGCCTCAGATACGCAGTATTTT.